A single sample gave rise to the 29 T cell receptor beta chains below, sequenced in a study of T-cell memory formation after mild COVID-19. TCRdb called the 5' RACE reads again in MiXCR, with one record for every CDR3 protein. The table lists tens of thousands of distinct CDR3 sequences, roughly an eighth of them singletons, with around 25% in the top ten. Sequenced material: PBMCs or a T cell subset sorted from them (not recorded which). Receptors were obtained from a man aged 18 to 29 who had mild COVID-19 (a few samples of this study predate the infection). Cell type and time point are not known.

The rearrangement links TRBV2 to TRBJ1-1, with D unclear. Germline CDR1 and CDR2: SNHLY and FYNNEI. Trimming removed 3 bases from V and 3 bases from J, with 8 bases in between. The CDR3 runs 13 residues. CDR3: CASSERRYTEAFF. The DNA for the CDR3 is TGTGCCAGCAGTGAGAGGAGGTACACTGAAGCTTTCTTT.

This chain links TRBV15 with TRBJ2-1, with 7 bases aligning to TRBD2. The CDR3 is 14 amino acids. With V trimmed by 0 bases and J by 8 bases, 4 bases remained unmatched. CDR1 and CDR2 from the germline V gene are LNHNV and YYDKDF (reference sequence). The CDR3 is CATSREGGNHEQFF. CDR3 nucleotide sequence: TGTGCCACCAGCAGAGAGGGAGGGAACCATGAGCAGTTCTTC.

This sequence joins TRBV5-1 and TRBJ2-7; 11 bases are a match to TRBD1. The junction had 1 base not matched to a gene; V was cut back by 4 bases and J by 1 base. The CDR3 covers 14 residues. Germline CDR1 and CDR2: SGHRS and YFSETQ. The chain's CDR3 is CASSGQGASYEQYF. The CDR3 DNA reads as TGCGCCAGCAGCGGACAGGGGGCGTCCTACGAGCAGTACTTC.

The chain recombines TRBV6-6 with TRBJ1-1; D might be TRBD1 (6 bases). The CDR3 totals 14 residues. Trimming shortened V by 5 bases and J by 1 base, and 11 bases separated the two germline ends. Germline assignment: CDR1 MNHNY and CDR2 SVGAGI (reference sequence). CDR3 coding DNA: TGTGCCAGCAGTCCCCCGACAGGGAACACTGAAGCTTTCTTT. It encodes CASSPPTGNTEAFF.

The V gene is TRBV3-1, the J gene TRBJ2-5; TRBD2 might be the D (6 bases). The germline CDR1 and CDR2 sequences are LGHDT and YNNKEL (reference sequence). V lost 10 bases and J 5 bases, leaving 20 bases between the germline ends. The CDR3 totals 14 residues. CDR3 residues: CATCQSEGSETQYF. The CDR3 nucleotides read TGTGCCACCTGTCAATCGGAGGGCAGCGAGACCCAGTACTTC.

This clonotype was recorded a few times. The CDR3 is CASSSTGETNYGYTF. In nucleotides, the CDR3 is TGCGCCAGCAGCTCAACAGGGGAGACAAACTATGGCTACACCTTC. This chain joins TRBV5-1 and TRBJ1-2; 7 bases fit TRBD1. Germline CDR1 is SGHRS and CDR2 is YFSETQ. Losses at the gene ends were 3 bases for V and 2 bases for J; bases not matched to a gene: 7. The CDR3 covers 15 residues.

V usage is TRBV28 and J usage is TRBJ1-1, with no clear D. CDR1 and CDR2 from the germline V gene are MDHEN and SYDVKM. The CDR3 consists of 15 residues. Between the trimmed V and J ends, which lost 6 bases and 8 bases, there was a span of 22 bases. The CDR3 DNA is TGTGCCAGCAGCCCCCGGACCTATCCGATCCAAGAAGCTTTCTTT. Amino acid sequence: CASSPRTYPIQEAFF.

The chain employs TRBV4-1 and TRBJ1-2; the match to TRBD1 covers 10 bases. The length of the CDR3 is 15 residues. Germline assignment: CDR1 MGHRA and CDR2 YSYEKL. The J segment lost 7 bases and the V segment lost 1 base, leaving 6 bases of the junction unmatched. The CDR3 DNA reads as TGCGCCAGCAGCCAAGGTCGCTGGGACAGGGGTGGCTACACCTTC. Its translation: CASSQGRWDRGGYTF.

With regard to this clonotype: One junction end disagrees with the germline gene, perhaps due to a read error. The chain combines TRBV6-6 with TRBJ1-1, with D possibly matching TRBD1 (6 bases). Germline lookup yields CDR1 MNHNY and CDR2 SVGAGI (reference sequence). This CDR3 spans 15 amino acids. The CDR3 DNA is TGTGCCAGCAGTTACCAGCCAGGGGCGGCCACTGAAGCTTCCTTT. It encodes CASSYQPGAATEASF.

In its sample, this clonotype was seen many times. The chain is built from TRBV7-9 and TRBJ1-4; D is unclear. V was pared by 5 bases and J by 7 bases, with 2 bases between. CDR1 is SEHNR and CDR2 is FQNEAQ in the germline V gene (reference sequence). The CDR3 extends over 10 amino acids. The CDR3 protein is CASSGEKLFF. The CDR3 coding sequence is TGTGCCAGCAGCGGTGAAAAACTGTTTTTT.

The chain couples TRBV4-2 to TRBJ2-7, with TRBD2 matching 10 bases. This CDR3 spans 18 amino acids. Per germline, CDR1 LGHNA and CDR2 YNFKEQ. V shed 1 base and J 3 bases; nucleotides not matched to a gene: 12. The CDR3 nucleotides read TGTGCCAGCAGCCAAGGCACTCTGGTAGGACTAGCGGTCTACGAGCAGTACTTC. It translates to CASSQGTLVGLAVYEQYF.

Ten or more counts support this clonotype. The chain links TRBV4-3 to TRBJ1-6, with a tentative D call TRBD1 (6 bases). Germline CDR1 LGHNA, CDR2 YSLEER. V was clipped by 4 bases and J by 10 bases, with 26 bases between them. This CDR3 is built from 18 residues. CDR3 loop: CASSLLGGSGVYRSPLHF. The CDR3 DNA reads TGCGCCAGCAGCCTCCTTGGGGGCTCAGGGGTATATCGATCACCCCTCCACTTT.

The sample holds many counts of this clonotype. This chain uses TRBV7-8 with TRBJ2-7; D is unclear. The CDR3 covers 13 residues. The V gene lost 1 base and the J gene lost 5 bases, with 9 bases spanning the gap. CDR1 and CDR2 from the germline V gene are SGHVS and FQNEAQ. The CDR3 DNA is TGTGCCAGCAGCTTAGATCGGCATAACGAGCAGTACTTC. This encodes CASSLDRHNEQYF.

This clonotype was found many times. This chain uses TRBV5-1 with TRBJ2-1; D unclear. V lost 0 bases, J lost 6 bases, and 7 bases lay in between. This CDR3 region has 13 residues. Germline loops: CDR1 SGHRS, CDR2 YFSETQ. The CDR3 sequence is CASSLARFNEQFF. CDR3 nucleotide sequence: TGCGCCAGCAGCTTGGCTCGATTCAATGAGCAGTTCTTC.

This clonotype was picked up a small number of times. The J gene is TRBJ1-3, the V gene TRBV5-6; TRBD1 is a possible D gene (6 bases). Trimming cost V 0 bases and J 2 bases, with 9 bases left between them. The CDR3 is 15 amino acids. Germline CDR1 SGHDT, CDR2 YYEEEE. The CDR3 DNA sequence: TGTGCCAGCAGCTTGGGGCCAGGGGCTGGAAACACCATATATTTT. Amino acid sequence: CASSLGPGAGNTIYF. Complete variable domain (other parts from reference TRBV5-6 and TRBJ1-3): DAGVTQSPTHLIKTRGQQVTLRCSPKSGHDTVSWYQQALGQGPQFIFQYYEEEERQRGNFPDRFSGHQFPNYSSELNVNALLLGDSALYLCASSLGPGAGNTIYFGEGSWLTVV.

This clonotype was observed many times. The rearrangement uses TRBV5-1 and TRBJ2-3; no firm D call. V lost 4 bases, J lost 5 bases, and 8 bases lay in between. CDR1 SGHRS and CDR2 YFSETQ come from the germline V gene. The CDR3 is made up of 12 amino acids. As DNA, the CDR3 is TGCGCCAGCAGCGTCGACATAGATACGCAGTATTTT. Its protein product is CASSVDIDTQYF.

V is TRBV20-1 and J is TRBJ2-7; the D gene is possibly TRBD2 (5 bases). This CDR3 is built from 12 residues. Looked up from germline, CDR1 is DFQATT and CDR2 is SNEGSKA (reference sequence). V was trimmed by 6 bases and J by 2 bases, leaving 11 bases between them. CDR3 DNA sequence: TGCAGTGCGTCGGACTTAACCTACGAGCAGTACTTC. Amino acids: CSASDLTYEQYF.

This rearrangement joins TRBV18 to TRBJ2-3; 7 positions match TRBD1. V shed 6 bases and J 5 bases; nucleotides not matched to a gene: 8. The CDR3 has 14 residues. Germline CDR1 KGHSH, CDR2 LQKENI. The CDR3 region has the DNA TGTGCCAGCTCGCCCGGGACAGCTATAGATACGCAGTATTTT. Encoded protein: CASSPGTAIDTQYF.

This clonotype came up many times. The chain has TRBV12-3 or TRBV12-4 and TRBJ2-1; 7 bases map to TRBD2. The CDR3 extends over 15 amino acids. The junction had 11 bases not matched to a gene; V was cut back by 3 bases and J by 9 bases. The CDR3 here is CASSFSGTLVSEQFF. The DNA for the CDR3 is TGTGCCAGCAGTTTCAGCGGGACCCTTGTAAGTGAGCAGTTCTTC.

The table lists this clonotype with many counts. The chain has TRBV11-2 and TRBJ2-1; D is undetermined. Germline V gives CDR1 SGHAT, CDR2 FQNNGV. The CDR3 is made up of 17 amino acids. Trimming removed 5 bases at V and 9 bases at J, with 26 bases between. The CDR3 reads CASSPRLVTLSIGEQFF. The CDR3 DNA sequence: TGTGCCAGCAGCCCGCGGTTGGTTACATTGTCAATTGGTGAGCAGTTCTTC.

This clonotype was picked up a small number of times. The V gene is TRBV20-1, the J gene TRBJ1-1, with TRBD1 matching over 7 bases. After removal of 4 bases from V and 3 bases from J, the junction contained 2 bases not matched to a gene. In germline, CDR1 is DFQATT, CDR2 SNEGSKA (reference sequence). The CDR3 covers 12 residues. This CDR3 is CSANTGDTEAFF. CDR3 bases: TGCAGTGCTAACACAGGGGACACTGAAGCTTTCTTT.

This chain joins TRBV6-1 and TRBJ1-6, with 7 positions matching TRBD1. The V and J ends lost 11 bases and 5 bases, in that order; junction bases with no gene match: 6. Germline V gene sequence: CDR1 MNHNS, CDR2 SASEGT. The CDR3 has 13 amino acids. CDR3 DNA: TGTGCCGGGGGACAGCCTGATAATTCACCCCTCCACTTT. Protein product: CAGGQPDNSPLHF.

In its sample, this clonotype was seen a few times. The chain is built from TRBV4-3 and TRBJ1-2; D is possibly TRBD1 (5 bases). The CDR3 covers 13 residues. Germline CDR1 and CDR2: LGHNA and YSLEER. The V end lost 1 base, the J end lost 3 bases, and 6 bases lay between the germline ends. The CDR3: CASSQGGDYGYTF. The CDR3 DNA is TGCGCCAGCAGCCAAGGGGGCGACTATGGCTACACCTTC.

J is TRBJ1-4 and V is TRBV3-1; D gene uncertain. The CDR3 has 14 residues. V gave up 1 base and J gave up 10 bases, with 13 bases separating them. The germline CDR1 and CDR2 sequences are LGHDT and YNNKEL (reference sequence). For the CDR3, the DNA is TGTGCCAGCAGCCAAGGCGGGGAAGGAGGAAAACTGTTTTTT. This translates into CASSQGGEGGKLFF.

The V gene is TRBV21-1, the J gene TRBJ1-3; the table's D call of TRBD1 was not tested on the DNA. TRBV21-1 is assigned pseudogene status. The CDR3 spans 14 residues. CDR3 protein: CASSKITGGNTIYF. The CDR3 bases are TGTGCCAGCAGCAAAATAACAGGGGGAAACACCATATATTTT.

Concerning this clonotype: This may stem from a read error, because a much larger clone lies one nucleotide away. The V and J genes are TRBV27 and TRBJ2-7, with D uncertain. The CDR3 is made up of 14 amino acids. Germline loops: CDR1 MNHEY, CDR2 SMNVEV (reference sequence). V gave up 5 bases and J gave up 2 bases, with 13 bases separating them. CDR3: CASSPCRAAYEQYF. CDR3 bases: TGTGCCAGCAGTCCCTGTCGAGCAGCCTACGAGCAGTACTTC.

This clonotype was detected many times. The chain is built from TRBV10-3 and TRBJ2-7; TRBD1 matches 9 bases. CDR1 is ENHRY, CDR2 SYGVKD, per germline. V dropped 9 bases and J dropped 2; count of bases not matched to a gene: 2. The CDR3 extends over 12 amino acids. The CDR3 sequence is CAIGTGTYEQYV. CDR3 nucleotide sequence: TGTGCCATAGGGACAGGGACCTACGAGCAGTACGTC.

The chain combines TRBV7-2 with TRBJ1-3, with a possible D match to TRBD1 (5 bases). Germline CDR1 reads SGHTA; CDR2 reads FQGNSA. The V and J ends lost 2 bases and 8 bases respectively, with 16 bases between them. The CDR3 has 15 amino acids. The DNA for the CDR3 is TGTGCCAGCAGCTTAACCGCCGCGGGGGGAGACACCATATATTTT. This gives the protein CASSLTAAGGDTIYF.

The rearrangement joins TRBV5-1 to TRBJ2-6, with a weak D call TRBD2 (6 bases). The CDR3 has 17 residues. Trimming removed 5 bases at V and 0 bases at J, with 15 bases between. Per germline, CDR1 SGHRS and CDR2 YFSETQ. CDR3 DNA: TGCGCCAGCAGGGTATCGGGACTTCTCTCTGGGGCCAACGTCCTGACTTTC. Translating gives CASRVSGLLSGANVLTF.